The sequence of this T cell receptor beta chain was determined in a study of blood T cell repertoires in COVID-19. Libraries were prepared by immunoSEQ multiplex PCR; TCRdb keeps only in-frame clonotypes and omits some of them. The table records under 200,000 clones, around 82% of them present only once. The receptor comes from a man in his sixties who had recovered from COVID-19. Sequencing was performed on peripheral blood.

CDR3 bases: TGTGCCAGTAGCACCTACAGCTCCGGAAACATTCAGTACTTC. Protein sequence: CASSTYSSGNIQYF. The rearrangement joins TRBV19 to TRBJ2-4; D ambiguous. The CDR3 totals 14 residues. Germline CDR1 reads LNHDA; CDR2 reads SQIVND (reference sequence). The germline V and J ends were trimmed by 6 bases and 6 bases, with 15 bases remaining between them.